This TCR beta chain was identified during a study of T-cell memory formation after mild COVID-19. The CDR3 covers 17 residues. J was trimmed by 1 base and V by 4 bases; bases with no gene match: 11. Germline CDR1 and CDR2: SGHVS and FNYEAQ. This clonotype came up a few times. TCRdb re-called the 5' RACE reads through MiXCR, storing one row per CDR3 protein. The sample shows hundreds of thousands of distinct CDR3 sequences, about a sixth of them seen only once. V is TRBV7-6 and J is TRBJ2-3; TRBD2 matches at 7 bases. This clonotype originated in an adult woman who had mild COVID-19 (a few samples of this study predate the infection). Cell type and time point are not known. The sequenced sample was PBMCs or a T cell subset sorted from them (not recorded which). The CDR3 DNA sequence: TGTGCCAGCAGCTCTAGGGTTCTTCGGGGGGGCACAGATACGCAGTATTTT. Protein sequence: CASSSRVLRGGTDTQYF.